Listed below are T cell receptor beta chains from one sample, sequenced in a study of blood T cell repertoires in COVID-19. TCRdb's copy holds only in-frame clones and misses some; the assay was immunoSEQ multiplex PCR. The sample includes roughly 200,000 clones, approximately 81% of them seen just once. Sequenced: PBMCs or T cells enriched from blood (not recorded which). These receptors were obtained from a man aged 40-49 years who had recovered from COVID-19. CDR3s include the opening cysteine and the closing phenylalanine or tryptophan. The order of the fields is J gene, clone size, D gene, V gene, CDR3 DNA, CDR3 protein. D genes are given only for firm matches. Clone size is stated in some rows and not others, as once, few, many or a class when expanded.

TRBJ2-1 NA NA TRBV29-1 TGCAGCGTCTCCTCGTACAATGAGCAGTTCTTC CSVSSYNEQFF
TRBJ2-5 once NA TRBV6-5 TGTGCCAGCAGTTACAGAGGTCAAGAGACCCAGTACTTC CASSYRGQETQYF
TRBJ2-1 few NA TRBV6-4 TGTGCCAGCAGTGACTCTGAGGGAGCCTACAATGAGCAGTTCTTC CASSDSEGAYNEQFF
TRBJ2-2 few TRBD1 TRBV30 TGTGCCTGGAGTACTTCAGGGGGCTCTGGGGAGCTGTTTTTT CAWSTSGGSGELFF
TRBJ2-7 NA TRBD2 TRBV28 TGTGCCAGCGGACTAGCTGGGTCCTACGAGCAGTACTTC CASGLAGSYEQYF
TRBJ1-1 NA NA TRBV3-1/TRBV3-2 TGTGCCAGCAGCCTCGGGAAAGTGGCTTTCTTT CASSLGKVAFF
TRBJ2-7 NA NA TRBV2 TGTGCCAGCAGTGAAAGGGTAGCGGAGCACTCCTACGAGCAGTACTTC CASSERVAEHSYEQYF
TRBJ2-1 NA TRBD2 TRBV6-2/TRBV6-3 TGTGCCAGCAGTACTAGCGGGAGATGGAATGAGCAGTTCTTC CASSTSGRWNEQFF
TRBJ1-1 NA NA TRBV2 TGTGCCAGCAGTTCGAAGTATGAGGGTGAAGCTTTCTTT CASSSKYEGEAFF
TRBJ1-6 NA NA TRBV2 TGTGCCAGCCGCCCCCCCACAGGGTTTGCTTCACCCCTCCACTTT CASRPPTGFASPLHF
TRBJ2-7 NA NA TRBV7-9 TGTGCCAGCAGCTTACGAGGGTCTGACGAGCAGTACTTC CASSLRGSDEQYF
TRBJ2-7 NA TRBD1 TRBV5-6 TGTGCCAGCAGCTCCCGACAGGGATACTCCTACGAGCAGTACTTC CASSSRQGYSYEQYF
TRBJ2-7 NA NA TRBV6-5 TGTGCCAGCGCCGGAGGGGGGGAGAAGCAGTACTTC CASAGGGEKQYF
TRBJ2-5 NA NA TRBV7-6 TGTGCCAGCAGCTTAGCGGAGACCCAGGGGCAGACCCAGTACTTC CASSLAETQGQTQYF
TRBJ2-7 few NA TRBV28 TGTGCCAGCAGTTTTCCTCCTTCGAGCGGGCTTAGCTCCTACGAGCAGTACTTC CASSFPPSSGLSSYEQYF
TRBJ1-2 NA TRBD1 TRBV5-1 TGCGCCAGCAGCTTGGGCACAGGGGGATTTCAGGCCGACTATGGCTACACCTTC CASSLGTGGFQADYGYTF
TRBJ2-1 NA TRBD2 TRBV6-2/TRBV6-3 TGTGCCAGCAGTTCCCTAGGGACTAGCGGGAGGGCGGGGAATGAGCAGTTCTTC CASSSLGTSGRAGNEQFF
TRBJ2-4 NA NA TRBV10-3 TGTGCCATCAGTGAGAATGACGGGGTTCTAGCCAAAAACATTCAGTACTTC CAISENDGVLAKNIQYF
TRBJ1-1 NA TRBD1 TRBV7-8 TGTGCCAGCAGCAGACGACCGGGACAGGAGTTTGGAGTGGGTTCAAACACTGAAGCTTTCTTT CASSRRPGQEFGVGSNTEAFF